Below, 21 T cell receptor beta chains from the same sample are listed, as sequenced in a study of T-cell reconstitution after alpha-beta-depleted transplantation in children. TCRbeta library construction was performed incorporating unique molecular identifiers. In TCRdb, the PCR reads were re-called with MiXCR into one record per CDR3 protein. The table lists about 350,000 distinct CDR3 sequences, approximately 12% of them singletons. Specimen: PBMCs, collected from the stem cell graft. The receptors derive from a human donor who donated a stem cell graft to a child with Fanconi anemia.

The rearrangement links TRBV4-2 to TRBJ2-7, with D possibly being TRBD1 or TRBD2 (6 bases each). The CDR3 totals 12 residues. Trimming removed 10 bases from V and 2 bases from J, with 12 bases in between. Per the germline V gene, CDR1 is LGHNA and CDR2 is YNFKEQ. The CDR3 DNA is TGTGCCATCGGCCGGGGGCCCTACGAGCAGTACTTC. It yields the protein CAIGRGPYEQYF.

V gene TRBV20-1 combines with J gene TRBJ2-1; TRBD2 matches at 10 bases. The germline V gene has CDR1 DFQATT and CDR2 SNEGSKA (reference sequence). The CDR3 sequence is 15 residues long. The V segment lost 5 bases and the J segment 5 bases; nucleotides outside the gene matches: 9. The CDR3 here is CSAQSGGDSNNEQFF. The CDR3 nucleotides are TGCAGTGCTCAGAGCGGGGGGGATTCAAACAATGAGCAGTTCTTC.

The CDR3 coding sequence is TGTGCCAGCCCTGGAGACAGGGGGGAGGCTAATGAAAAACTGTTTTTT. Its protein product is CASPGDRGEANEKLFF. The V call is TRBV7-8, the J call TRBJ1-4; TRBD1 matches at 9 bases. The CDR3 contains 16 residues. Trimming cost V 8 bases and J 3 bases; bases outside gene matches: 10. CDR1 is SGHVS, CDR2 FQNEAQ, per germline.

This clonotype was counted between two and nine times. DNA for the CDR3: TGTGCCTGGAGTGGCGATTGGGGGGAAATCTACAATGAGCAGTTCTTC. Translation gives CAWSGDWGEIYNEQFF. The chain couples TRBV30 to TRBJ2-1; D might be TRBD2 (6 bases). Per the germline V gene, CDR1 is GTSNPN and CDR2 is SVGIG (reference sequence). The CDR3 has 16 amino acids. V was pared by 1 base and J by 3 bases, with 16 bases between.

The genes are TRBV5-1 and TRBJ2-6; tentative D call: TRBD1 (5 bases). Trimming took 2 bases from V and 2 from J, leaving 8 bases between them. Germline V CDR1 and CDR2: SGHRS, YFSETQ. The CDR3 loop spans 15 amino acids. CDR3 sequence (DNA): TGCGCCAGCAGCTTAGGGGAAACTGGGGCCAACGTCCTGACTTTC. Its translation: CASSLGETGANVLTF.

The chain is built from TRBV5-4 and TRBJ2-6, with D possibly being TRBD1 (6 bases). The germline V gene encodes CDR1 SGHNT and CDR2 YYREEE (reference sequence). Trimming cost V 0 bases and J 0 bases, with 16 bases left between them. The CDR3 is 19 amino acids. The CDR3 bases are TGTGCCAGCAGCTTGGAGGGAGACAGGCCAAGCTCTGGGGCCAACGTCCTGACTTTC. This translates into CASSLEGDRPSSGANVLTF.

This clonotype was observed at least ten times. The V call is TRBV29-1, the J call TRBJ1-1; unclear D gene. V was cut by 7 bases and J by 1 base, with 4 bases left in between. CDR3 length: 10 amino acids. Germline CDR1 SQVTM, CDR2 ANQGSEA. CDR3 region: CSATNTEAFF. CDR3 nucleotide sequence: TGCAGCGCCACGAACACTGAAGCTTTCTTT.

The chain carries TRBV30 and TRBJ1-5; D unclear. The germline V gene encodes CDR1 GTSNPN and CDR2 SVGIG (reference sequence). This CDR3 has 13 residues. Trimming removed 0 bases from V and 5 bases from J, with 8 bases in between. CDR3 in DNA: TGTGCCTGGAGTGTACTCGAGGATCAGCCCCAGCATTTT. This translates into CAWSVLEDQPQHF.

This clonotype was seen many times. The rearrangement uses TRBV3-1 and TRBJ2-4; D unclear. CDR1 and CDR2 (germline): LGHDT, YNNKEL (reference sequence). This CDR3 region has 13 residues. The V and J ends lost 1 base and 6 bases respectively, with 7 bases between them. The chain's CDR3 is CASSQATVNIQYF. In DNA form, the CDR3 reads TGTGCCAGCAGCCAAGCGACGGTAAACATTCAGTACTTC. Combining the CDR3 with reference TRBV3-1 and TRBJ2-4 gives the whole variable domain DTAVSQTPKYLVTQMGNDKSIKCEQNLGHDTMYWYKQDSKKFLKIMFSYNNKELIINETVPNRFSPKSPDKAHLNLHINSLELGDSAVYFCASSQATVNIQYFGAGTRLSVL.

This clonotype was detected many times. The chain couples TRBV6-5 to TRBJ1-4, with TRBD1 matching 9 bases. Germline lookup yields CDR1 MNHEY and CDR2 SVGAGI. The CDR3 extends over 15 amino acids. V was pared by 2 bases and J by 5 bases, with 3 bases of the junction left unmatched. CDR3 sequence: CASSYDGTGNEKLFF. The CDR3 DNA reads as TGTGCCAGCAGTTACGACGGGACAGGGAATGAAAAACTGTTTTTT.

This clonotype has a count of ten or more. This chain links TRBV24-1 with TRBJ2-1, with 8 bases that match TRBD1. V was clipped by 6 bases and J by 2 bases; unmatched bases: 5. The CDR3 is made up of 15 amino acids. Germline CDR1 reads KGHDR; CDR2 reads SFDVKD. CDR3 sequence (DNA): TGTGCCACCAGTCCCCAGACAGGGGCCTACAATGAGCAGTTCTTC. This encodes CATSPQTGAYNEQFF.

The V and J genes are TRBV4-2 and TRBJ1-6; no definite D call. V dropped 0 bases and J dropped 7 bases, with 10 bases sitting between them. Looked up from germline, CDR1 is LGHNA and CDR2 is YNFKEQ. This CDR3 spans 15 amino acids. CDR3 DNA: TGTGCCAGCAGCCAAGAGGGAGCCTTAAATTCACCCCTCCACTTT. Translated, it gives CASSQEGALNSPLHF.

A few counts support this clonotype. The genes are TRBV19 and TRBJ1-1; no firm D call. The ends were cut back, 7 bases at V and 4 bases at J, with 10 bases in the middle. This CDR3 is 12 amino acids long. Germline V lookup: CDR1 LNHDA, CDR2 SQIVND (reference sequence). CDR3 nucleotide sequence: TGTGCCAGTAAGATTGCTGGCACTGAAGCTTTCTTT. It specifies CASKIAGTEAFF.

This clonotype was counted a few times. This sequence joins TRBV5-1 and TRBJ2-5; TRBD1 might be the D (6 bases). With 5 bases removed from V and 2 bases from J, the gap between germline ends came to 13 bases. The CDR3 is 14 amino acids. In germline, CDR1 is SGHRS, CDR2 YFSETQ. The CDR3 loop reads CASRISGAQETQYF. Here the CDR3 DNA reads TGCGCCAGCAGGATTTCAGGGGCGCAAGAGACCCAGTACTTC.

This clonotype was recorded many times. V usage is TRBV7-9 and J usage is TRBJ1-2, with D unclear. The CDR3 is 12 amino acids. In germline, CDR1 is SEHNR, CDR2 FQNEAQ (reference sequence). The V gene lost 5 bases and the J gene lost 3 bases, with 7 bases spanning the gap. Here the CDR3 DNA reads TGTGCCAGCAGCCCAAGGGACTATGGCTACACCTTC. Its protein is CASSPRDYGYTF.

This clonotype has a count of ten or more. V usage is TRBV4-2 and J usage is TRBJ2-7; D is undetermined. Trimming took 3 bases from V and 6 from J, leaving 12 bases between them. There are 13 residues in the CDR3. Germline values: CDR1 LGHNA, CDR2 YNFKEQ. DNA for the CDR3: TGTGCCAGCAGCCAGGCCCGACGAGGCGAGCAGTACTTC. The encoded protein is CASSQARRGEQYF.

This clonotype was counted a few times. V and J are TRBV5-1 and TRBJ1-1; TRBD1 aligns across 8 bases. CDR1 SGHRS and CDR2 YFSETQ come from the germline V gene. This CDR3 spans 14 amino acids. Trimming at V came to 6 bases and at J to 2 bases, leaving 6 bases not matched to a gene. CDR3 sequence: CASKIGQGNTEAFF. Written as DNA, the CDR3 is TGCGCCAGCAAGATCGGACAGGGAAACACTGAAGCTTTCTTT.

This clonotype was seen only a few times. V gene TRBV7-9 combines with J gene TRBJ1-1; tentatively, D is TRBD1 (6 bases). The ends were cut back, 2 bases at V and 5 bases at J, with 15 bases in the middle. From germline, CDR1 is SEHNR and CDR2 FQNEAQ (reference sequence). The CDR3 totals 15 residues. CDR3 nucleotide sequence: TGTGCCAGCAGCTTACCGGTTGAGGGGGATACTGAAGCTTTCTTT. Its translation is CASSLPVEGDTEAFF.

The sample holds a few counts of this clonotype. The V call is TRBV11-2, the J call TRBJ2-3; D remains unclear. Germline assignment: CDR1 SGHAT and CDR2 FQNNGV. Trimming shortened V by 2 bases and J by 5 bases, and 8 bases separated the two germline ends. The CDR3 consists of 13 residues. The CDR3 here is CASSLNTKDTQYF. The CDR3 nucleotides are TGTGCCAGCAGCTTAAACACAAAAGATACGCAGTATTTT.

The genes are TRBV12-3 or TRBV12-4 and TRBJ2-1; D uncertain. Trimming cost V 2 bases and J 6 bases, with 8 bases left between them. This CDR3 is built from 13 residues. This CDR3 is CASSLILANEQFF. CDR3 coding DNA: TGTGCCAGCAGTTTAATCCTGGCCAATGAGCAGTTCTTC.

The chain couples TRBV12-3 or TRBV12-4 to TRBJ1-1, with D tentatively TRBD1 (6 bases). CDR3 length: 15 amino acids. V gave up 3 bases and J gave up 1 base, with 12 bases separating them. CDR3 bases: TGTGCCAGCAGTTTGCTGAGGGGGAGGAACACTGAAGCTTTCTTT. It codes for CASSLLRGRNTEAFF.